These 20 T cell receptor beta chains share one sample of origin, sequenced in a study of blood T cell repertoires in COVID-19. Clones were sequenced by immunoSEQ multiplex PCR, and TCRdb holds only the in-frame ones, with some missing. Altogether 180,000 or so clones are present, almost 85% being singletons, with the ten largest covering approximately 11%. Sequencing used PBMCs or T cells enriched from blood (not recorded which). These receptors all stem from a man in his fifties or sixties who had recovered from COVID-19.

This chain joins TRBV19 and TRBJ1-2; D gene uncertain. CDR3 length: 13 amino acids. V shed 5 bases and J shed 2 bases, with 9 bases lying between them. The germline gives CDR1 LNHDA, CDR2 SQIVND (reference sequence). CDR3 sequence (DNA): TGTGCCAGTAGTCCCAACGAGAACTATGGCTACACCTTC. This codes for CASSPNENYGYTF.

The CDR3 region has the DNA TGTGCCAGCTCCCCCCTGGAACAGAATGGCTACACCTTC. As protein: CASSPLEQNGYTF. The V call is TRBV18, the J call TRBJ1-2, with unresolved D. The germline V and J ends were trimmed by 6 bases and 6 bases, with 14 bases remaining between them. The CDR3 spans 13 residues. The germline V gene encodes CDR1 KGHSH and CDR2 LQKENI.

The chain links TRBV7-6 to TRBJ1-5, with TRBD1 matching over 7 bases. Germline V gene data show CDR1 as SGHVS and CDR2 as FNYEAQ. Germline trimming cut 5 bases from V and 0 bases from J; bases unmatched to any gene: 4. CDR3 length: 15 residues. The CDR3 DNA is TGTGCCAGCAGCAAGGACAGGTTTAGCAATCAGCCCCAGCATTTT. Its translation is CASSKDRFSNQPQHF.

The chain couples TRBV5-1 to TRBJ2-1; TRBD2 is a possible D gene (6 bases). Germline V gene sequence: CDR1 SGHRS, CDR2 YFSETQ. With 2 bases removed from V and 6 bases from J, the gap between germline ends came to 15 bases. The CDR3 contains 15 residues. As DNA, the CDR3 is TGCGCCAGCAGCTTCCGGGACTTCTCAAGCAATGAGCAGTTCTTC. This codes for CASSFRDFSSNEQFF.

The CDR3 nucleotides read TGTGCCAGCAGCTTTGACGGACTTAGCTCTGGAAACACCATATATTTT. This gives the protein CASSFDGLSSGNTIYF. The chain joins TRBV5-6 to TRBJ1-3; D unresolved. Trimming took off 2 bases at V and 0 bases at J, with 12 bases between the two ends. The length of the CDR3 is 16 residues. Germline assignment: CDR1 SGHDT and CDR2 YYEEEE.

This clone was counted a single time. The chain recombines TRBV7-8 with TRBJ1-2, with a weak D call TRBD1 (6 bases). Germline CDR1 and CDR2: SGHVS and FQNEAQ. Trimming removed 4 bases from V and 5 bases from J, with 11 bases in between. CDR3 length equals 13 residues. The CDR3 DNA reads as TGTGCCAGCAGCTCCGACAGGTTTTATGGCTACACCTTC. This codes for CASSSDRFYGYTF.

V usage is TRBV12-5 and J usage is TRBJ2-3; possibly TRBD2 for D (5 bases). V was cut by 5 bases and J by 2 bases, with 11 bases left in between. This CDR3 spans 14 amino acids. CDR1 and CDR2 (germline): LGHNT, FRNRAP. CDR3: CASGLAGITDTQYF. Written as DNA, the CDR3 is TGTGCTAGTGGTCTAGCAGGAATCACAGATACGCAGTATTTT. Using reference TRBV12-5 and TRBJ2-3 for the parts outside the CDR3, the full variable domain is DARVTQTPRHKVTEMGQEVTMRCQPILGHNTVFWYRQTMMQGLELLAYFRNRAPLDDSGMPKDRFSAEMPDATLATLKIQPSEPRDSAVYFCASGLAGITDTQYFGPGTRLTVL.

J is TRBJ1-2 and V is TRBV7-9; the D is unclear. Germline CDR1 and CDR2: SEHNR and FQNEAQ (reference sequence). CDR3 length: 15 residues. Between the trimmed V and J ends, which lost 5 bases and 8 bases, there was a span of 21 bases. CDR3 bases: TGTGCCAGCAGCCCCCTGGGGAGGGAAGGAAGGGGCTACACCTTC. Residues: CASSPLGREGRGYTF.

There are a few counts of this clone. This sequence joins TRBV29-1 and TRBJ2-7, with 8 bases aligning to TRBD1. Germline CDR1 and CDR2: SQVTM and ANQGSEA. V dropped 6 bases and J dropped 2; count of bases not matched to a gene: 6. The CDR3 has 13 residues. The CDR3, as DNA: TGCAGCGTGCGCGGACAGGGAACCTACGAGCAGTACTTC. It codes for CSVRGQGTYEQYF.

This chain joins TRBV21-1 and TRBJ2-1; whether TRBD1, the table's D call, matches the DNA was not checked. TRBV21-1 is noted as a pseudogene. The CDR3 has 15 amino acids. In DNA form, the CDR3 reads TGTGCCAGCAGCATGGTGACAGGTTGGGACAATGAGCAGTTCTTC. It codes for CASSMVTGWDNEQFF.

This sequence joins TRBV5-1 and TRBJ1-1, with 8 bases that match TRBD1. The CDR3 runs to 16 residues. Germline lookup yields CDR1 SGHRS and CDR2 YFSETQ. V lost 0 bases and J lost 5; bases outside the gene matches: 9. The CDR3 DNA is TGCGCCAGCAGCTTGGAGACAGGGGCTGGTCGAACTGAAGCTTTCTTT. It encodes CASSLETGAGRTEAFF.

The sample holds one count of this clone. This chain connects TRBV7-8 to TRBJ2-5; maybe TRBD1 (6 bases). This CDR3 contains 18 residues. Trimming stripped 3 bases from V and 7 bases from J, with 27 bases between. The germline V gene encodes CDR1 SGHVS and CDR2 FQNEAQ. CDR3 DNA sequence: TGTGCCAGCAGCTTTAACCCCACCACAGGGACCCCCGAAAGGACCCAGTACTTC. Protein product: CASSFNPTTGTPERTQYF.

The sample holds a few counts of this clone. The chain links TRBV6-1 to TRBJ1-6; no clear D. Germline loops: CDR1 MNHNS, CDR2 SASEGT. The CDR3 loop spans 13 amino acids. Between the trimmed V and J ends, which lost 3 bases and 9 bases, there was a span of 9 bases. This chain's CDR3 is CASSDAPGSPLHF. In nucleotides, the CDR3 is TGTGCCAGCAGTGATGCCCCGGGTTCACCCCTCCACTTT.

This clone was observed once. V and J are TRBV28 and TRBJ2-6, with D maybe TRBD2 (7 bases). Per the germline V gene, CDR1 is MDHEN and CDR2 is SYDVKM. With 6 bases removed from V and 4 bases from J, the gap between germline ends came to 13 bases. The CDR3 sequence is 15 residues long. DNA for the CDR3: TGTGCCAGCAGCCGCGGGGGCTCCGGGGCCAACGTCCTGACTTTC. It yields the protein CASSRGGSGANVLTF.

This clone has only a few counts. The chain employs TRBV9 and TRBJ1-1; D unclear. Germline loops: CDR1 SGDLS, CDR2 YYNGEE. V was pared by 3 bases and J by 1 base, with 7 bases between. The CDR3 is 13 residues long. The CDR3 DNA follows: TGTGCCAGCAGCGGCCAGCGGAACACTGAAGCTTTCTTT. Encoded protein: CASSGQRNTEAFF.

This clone appeared once. V gene TRBV5-1 combines with J gene TRBJ1-2; perhaps TRBD1 as D (5 bases). V was pared by 4 bases and J by 5 bases, with 12 bases between. The CDR3 is made up of 13 amino acids. Germline CDR1 reads SGHRS; CDR2 reads YFSETQ. CDR3 nucleotide sequence: TGCGCCAGCAGCCCCTCTGGGACTTATGGCTACACCTTC. Translating gives CASSPSGTYGYTF.

The J gene is TRBJ1-3, the V gene TRBV6-1; D is ambiguous. V was shortened by 3 bases and J by 0 bases, with 9 bases between the two germline ends. The CDR3 is made up of 15 amino acids. Germline V lookup: CDR1 MNHNS, CDR2 SASEGT. The CDR3 is CASSDYSRSGNTIYF. CDR3 coding DNA: TGTGCCAGCAGTGACTACAGTCGCTCTGGAAACACCATATATTTT.

The chain carries TRBV7-3 and TRBJ2-5; D remains unclear. The CDR3 contains 14 residues. Germline V gene lookup returns CDR1 SGHTA and CDR2 FQGTGA. Between the trimmed V and J ends, which lost 2 bases and 0 bases, there was a span of 7 bases. The DNA for the CDR3 is TGTGCCAGCAGCTTAGGCGGAAACCAAGAGACCCAGTACTTC. Protein product: CASSLGGNQETQYF.

The V gene is TRBV19, the J gene TRBJ2-5; the D gene is possibly TRBD1 (5 bases). Trimming shortened V by 1 base and J by 1 base, and 10 bases separated the two germline ends. Germline V lookup: CDR1 LNHDA, CDR2 SQIVND (reference sequence). CDR3 size: 15 residues. CDR3 DNA sequence: TGTGCCAGTAGTATAGCCAGGGCAGCCCAAGAGACCCAGTACTTC. Protein: CASSIARAAQETQYF.

This clone was picked up one time. This sequence joins TRBV5-1 and TRBJ2-3; weak D call: TRBD1 (6 bases). This CDR3 has 15 amino acids. Trimming pared 3 bases from V and 3 bases from J, leaving 14 bases between. Germline loops: CDR1 SGHRS, CDR2 YFSETQ. The CDR3 here is CASSSSQGRTDTQYF. CDR3 bases: TGCGCCAGCAGCTCCTCCCAGGGGCGTACAGATACGCAGTATTTT.